Reported below is one TCR beta chain. Its antigen is not yet known. One base away there is no much larger clone; base qualities are not given. This sample stems from a study of OX40 agonist ivuxolimab in advanced cancers. In the study overall: Ivuxolimab was a fully human IgG2 agonistic monoclonal antibody targeting the costimulatory receptor OX40 (CD134). The paper reports the monotherapy dose-escalation portion (N ≈ 50 patients) of the phase I ivuxolimab trial. Of the roughly 51 patients in dose escalation, around 20 had hepatocellular carcinoma, some 15 had melanoma, 9 had renal cell carcinoma and 9 had head and neck cancer. Partial responses were achieved by three dose-escalation patients, of whom one had hepatocellular carcinoma and two had cutaneous melanoma. In the dose-escalation cohort, 82.7% of patients were male, and the mean age was approximately 60 years, with a range of about 23 to 90. Prior anti-PD-1, anti-PD-L1 or anti-CTLA-4 therapy was permitted, and checkpoint inhibitors had been received by 40% to 50% of dose-escalation patients. The purpose of peripheral TCRbeta sequencing was to test whether ivuxolimab changed TCR sequence diversity and led to clonal T-cell expansion. Intravenous ivuxolimab was administered to patients every 2 weeks at six dose levels: 0.01, 0.1, 0.3, 1.5, 3 and 10 mg/kg. The study at large found these results: At doses from 0.1 to 3.0 mg/kg, clonal expansion was seen in both CD4+ and CD8+ blood T cells between baseline and week 6. After ivuxolimab, more expanded clones were found on average in CD8+ T cells than in CD4+ T cells. Low levels of normalized T-cell clonal expansion were also shown by some nonresponding patients. Partial responders in the 0.1-3.0 mg/kg groups had among the lowest normalized peripheral clonal expansion, especially among CD8+ T cells. The antigen specificity of the peripheral T cells that underwent clonal expansion was not determined.

Genomic DNA was isolated from the sorted cells so that the TCRbeta CDR3 region could be sequenced. The immunoSEQ Assay was used for sequencing of TCRbeta CDR3 regions. What TCRdb holds here is the immuneACCESS table cut down to in-frame rearrangements. Part of the clones is not present; checked against another copy, under half of the missing clones reflect an unresolved V gene, and the others are unexplained. Within this sample are 70,000 or so clones, with approximately 90% of them counted one time only. 8% of the sample is taken by the ten largest. Measured from the cysteine to the phenylalanine, the CDR3 is 13 residues long. Only CDR3 DNA is held: 39 bases, read in frame from base 1. At the junction V is shortened by 0 bases and J by 10 bases, with 7 bases in between. Taken from the germline V gene, the CDR1 and CDR2 loops are MGHRA and YSYEKL. The trial excluded patients who had a history of autoimmune disease or were on systemic immunosuppression. Peripheral blood for TCR sequencing was drawn from every dose cohort at baseline, at cycle 4 day 1 and at cycle 7 day 1. Samples were obtained from an open-label, multicenter, first-in-human phase I dose-escalation trial of ivuxolimab. Adults with locally advanced or metastatic melanoma, renal cell, hepatocellular, or head and neck squamous cell carcinoma were enrolled in the trial. Before TCR sequencing, CD4+ T cells and CD8+ T cells from peripheral blood were sorted into separate populations.

The sample consisted of CD4+ or CD8+ T cells sorted from blood, taken in a trial of the OX40 agonist ivuxolimab. This sequence uses TRBV4-1 and TRBJ1-6, with the identity of the D gene unclear. This TCR came from an adult with an advanced solid tumor such as melanoma, head and neck, liver or kidney cancer. The CDR3 protein is CASSQEGNSPLHF. The nucleotide sequence reads TGCGCCAGCAGCCAAGAGGGGAACTCACCCCTCCACTTT.